These T cell receptor beta chains were read from a single sample in a study of T cells in Graves' hyperthyroidism and ophthalmopathy. A single record per CDR3 protein comes from TCRdb applying MiXCR to the multiplex PCR reads. This sample has roughly 350,000 distinct CDR3 sequences, with around 13% found just once. The specimen was blood. The receptors come from a woman younger than 45 with Graves' hyperthyroidism. Both conserved end residues are part of each CDR3. The D gene is left open where the match is weak. Some rows mark clone size as missing; the rest say once, few, many or name a class of expanded clone.

j_call | clone_size | v_call | d_call | cdr3_nt | cdr3_aa
TRBJ2-7 | . | TRBV29-1 | . | TGCAGCGTTGAAGGACATCCGGGGGGCGGGCAGTACTTC | CSVEGHPGGGQYF
TRBJ2-1 | . | TRBV6-2/TRBV6-3 | . | TGTGCCAGCAGTTACGGACAGCGAAACAATGAGCAGTTCTTC | CASSYGQRNNEQFF
TRBJ1-1 | few | TRBV20-1 | . | TGCAGTGCTAGAGGAGGGGGGGTGGCTTTCTTT | CSARGGGVAFF
TRBJ2-7 | many | TRBV29-1 | TRBD2 | TGCAGCGTTGCCACTAGCGGGAGAAGGTACGAGCAGTACTTC | CSVATSGRRYEQYF
TRBJ2-7 | many | TRBV20-1 | TRBD2 | TGCAGTGCTGTAGCGGGAGTAAGAGAGCAGTACTTC | CSAVAGVREQYF
TRBJ2-1 | many | TRBV6-2/TRBV6-3 | . | TGTGCCAGCAGTTACAGTGAGCGTACATCCTACAATGAGCAGTTCTTC | CASSYSERTSYNEQFF
TRBJ1-1 | many | TRBV2 | . | TGTGCCAGTGTCTCAGCTGGGGCTTTCTTT | CASVSAGAFF
TRBJ1-3 | . | TRBV18 | TRBD1 | TGTGCCAGCTCACCAGACAGGGCGACTGGAAACACCATATATTTT | CASSPDRATGNTIYF
TRBJ2-3 | few | TRBV7-9 | TRBD2 | TGTGCCAGCAGCGCCCGGACTAGCGGGAGGGCCGCAGATACGCAGTATTTT | CASSARTSGRAADTQYF
TRBJ1-4 | . | TRBV25-1 | TRBD1 | TGTGCCAGCAGTAGCGGGACAGGGTTATATTTAAAACTGTTTTTT | CASSSGTGLYLKLFF
TRBJ2-7 | many | TRBV29-1 | . | TGCAGCGTTGTTCTGTCCTACGAGCAGTACTTC | CSVVLSYEQYF
TRBJ1-2 | many | TRBV29-1 | . | TGCAGCGTTGTCCCCCCGGGACACGAATCTTATGGCTACACCTTC | CSVVPPGHESYGYTF
TRBJ2-1 | many | TRBV11-2 | TRBD1 | TGTGCCAGCAGGACAGGGGGCGGTGGGAACAATGAGCAGTTCTTC | CASRTGGGGNNEQFF
TRBJ2-1 | . | TRBV6-1 | . | TGTGCCAGCAGTGACGGGATTGCCGGGGGTGAGCAGTTCTTC | CASSDGIAGGEQFF
TRBJ2-7 | few | TRBV6-1 | . | TGTGCCAGCAGTGAAGGGGGGGGGCCTTACGAGCAGTACTTC | CASSEGGGPYEQYF
TRBJ1-1 | few | TRBV20-1 | . | TGCAGTGCTAGCGGACGGCACACTGAAGCTTTCTTT | CSASGRHTEAFF
TRBJ1-1 | many | TRBV19 | . | TGTGCCAGTAGTGGGCGACAGAGTAGGACGGACACTGAAGCTTTCTTT | CASSGRQSRTDTEAFF
TRBJ1-5 | few | TRBV19 | . | TGTGCCAGTACCACCGAACTCTATAGCAATCAGCCCCAGCATTTT | CASTTELYSNQPQHF
TRBJ2-2 | . | TRBV19 | . | TGTGCCAGTAGTATAGAGGGGGGGGAGCTGTTTTTT | CASSIEGGELFF